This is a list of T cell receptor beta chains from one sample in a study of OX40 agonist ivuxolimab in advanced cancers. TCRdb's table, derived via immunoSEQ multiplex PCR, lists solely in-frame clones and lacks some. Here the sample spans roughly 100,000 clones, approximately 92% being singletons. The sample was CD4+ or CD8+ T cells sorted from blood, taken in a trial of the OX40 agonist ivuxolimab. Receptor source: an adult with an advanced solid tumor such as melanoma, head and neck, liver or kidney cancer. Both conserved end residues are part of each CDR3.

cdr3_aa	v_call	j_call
CASSQIGGSRDNEQFF	TRBV27	TRBJ2-1
CASTLGWGYNEQFF	TRBV11-2	TRBJ2-1
CASIIADSYEQYF	TRBV2	TRBJ2-7
CASSEVPRRDYEQYF	TRBV2	TRBJ2-7
CASRYELAGGPGNEQFF	TRBV4-2	TRBJ2-1
CASSLKGLSSYNEQFF	TRBV27	TRBJ2-1
CASSGDGGSYNEQFF	TRBV4-1	TRBJ2-1
CASRGQGNTEAFF	TRBV10-1	TRBJ1-1
CASSAAGGAYGYTF	TRBV9	TRBJ1-2
CASSLALSLAGGITDTQYF	TRBV7-2	TRBJ2-3
CASSLEDRDNTEAFF	TRBV7-6	TRBJ1-1
CASTGTGVYEQYF	TRBV6-5	TRBJ2-7
CAWSVPPDRGGYNEQFF	TRBV30	TRBJ2-1
CAIRRVAGGFGNGNTIYF	TRBV10-3	TRBJ1-3
CASSSYTGELFF	TRBV4-3	TRBJ2-2
CASSPLGGYEQYF	TRBV13	TRBJ2-7
CASSHPEPPWDEQFF	TRBV4-1	TRBJ2-1
CASRELTGSSYEQYF	TRBV2	TRBJ2-7
CASSWAWNEQFF	TRBV5-6	TRBJ2-1
CASSQGDRGTDTQYF	TRBV4-2	TRBJ2-3
CASSSPGGMIYNEQFF	TRBV5-6	TRBJ2-1
CAWSQDRAYGYTF	TRBV30	TRBJ1-2
CASSFGSSWEGTGELFF	TRBV27	TRBJ2-2
CASSARNAEAFF	TRBV4-1	TRBJ1-1
CASSVVGTTGELFF	TRBV9	TRBJ2-2
CAISESIGTGELFF	TRBV10-3	TRBJ2-2
CASSYSRDSYGYTF	TRBV6-5	TRBJ1-2
CASSFRLQRFTDTQYF	TRBV7-8	TRBJ2-3
CASRALGTAEAFF	TRBV14	TRBJ1-1
CASSFGTGGREQFF	TRBV5-6	TRBJ2-1
CASRIAGEGYEQYF	TRBV5-1	TRBJ2-7